These 21 T cell receptor beta chains came from one sample sequenced in a study of blood T cell repertoires in COVID-19. Produced via immunoSEQ multiplex PCR; TCRdb's table is partial and in-frame only. The sample includes some 70,000 clones, approximately 75% of them seen just once. Sequenced material: peripheral blood. The receptors derive from a woman aged 55-70 years with acute or convalescent COVID-19.

This rearrangement joins TRBV15 to TRBJ2-5; a weak D match, TRBD2 (6 bases). Trimming removed 5 bases from V and 7 bases from J, with 20 bases in between. In germline, CDR1 is LNHNV, CDR2 YYDKDF (reference sequence). The CDR3 sequence is 15 residues long. The CDR3 bases are TGTGCCACCAGCGTGGGGGGACCGACCGCAATGACCCAGTACTTC. This sequence encodes CATSVGGPTAMTQYF. Using reference TRBV15 and TRBJ2-5 for the parts outside the CDR3, the full variable domain is DAMVIQNPRYQVTQFGKPVTLSCSQTLNHNVMYWYQQKSSQAPKLLFHYYDKDFNNEADTPDNFQSRRPNTSFCFLDIRSPGLGDTAMYLCATSVGGPTAMTQYFGPGTRLLVL.

The chain recombines TRBV28 with TRBJ2-2; D call uncertain. The CDR3 consists of 12 residues. Trimming cost V 6 bases and J 7 bases, with 9 bases left between them. Per germline, CDR1 MDHEN and CDR2 SYDVKM. The CDR3, as DNA: TGTGCCAGCAGGGCCTCGGGCGGGGAGCTGTTTTTT. Amino acid sequence: CASRASGGELFF.

This clone was seen more than once but under ten times. The rearrangement joins TRBV5-1 to TRBJ2-3; TRBD2 matches at 9 bases. Per germline, CDR1 SGHRS and CDR2 YFSETQ. The CDR3 totals 16 residues. With 4 bases clipped from V and 5 bases from J, the junction kept 11 bases outside the gene matches. CDR3 DNA sequence: TGCGCCAGCAGCCCGCCGGAGACTAGCGGACGAGATACGCAGTATTTT. Residues: CASSPPETSGRDTQYF.

The rearrangement links TRBV7-9 to TRBJ1-1; TRBD1 matches 11 bases. The CDR3 is 15 amino acids. CDR1 and CDR2 (germline): SEHNR, FQNEAQ (reference sequence). With V trimmed by 4 bases and J by 6 bases, 7 bases remained unmatched. DNA of the CDR3: TGTGCCAGCAGCTCTGGGACAGGGGGAGTCCCTGAAGCTTTCTTT. Translation gives CASSSGTGGVPEAFF.

This chain joins TRBV6-5 and TRBJ1-1; the match to TRBD1 covers 7 bases. Unmatched junction bases numbered 7, after V lost 6 bases and J lost 0 bases. Germline V gene data show CDR1 as MNHEY and CDR2 as SVGAGI. This CDR3 has 15 amino acids. The CDR3 reads CASRPGTALNTEAFF. The CDR3 DNA reads TGTGCCAGCAGGCCAGGGACAGCCCTGAACACTGAAGCTTTCTTT.

The CDR3 sequence is CASSPAGGGVGETQYF. CDR3 sequence (DNA): TGTGCCAGCAGCCCCGCCGGCGGGGGGGTGGGGGAGACCCAGTACTTC. The chain recombines TRBV7-8 with TRBJ2-5; TRBD2 aligns across 9 bases. The CDR3 loop spans 16 amino acids. J lost 5 bases, V lost 5 bases, and 12 bases had no gene match. The germline gives CDR1 SGHVS, CDR2 FQNEAQ.

This clone has a handful of counts. The V and J genes are TRBV19 and TRBJ2-1; 7 bases line up with TRBD1. J lost 3 bases, V lost 6 bases, and 8 bases had no gene match. The CDR3 spans 15 residues. Germline lookup yields CDR1 LNHDA and CDR2 SQIVND (reference sequence). The DNA of the CDR3 is TGTGCCAGTAGGCCGGACAGACAGGGCTACAATGAGCAGTTCTTC. The encoded protein is CASRPDRQGYNEQFF.

The rearrangement joins TRBV12-3 or TRBV12-4 to TRBJ2-4; a weak D match, TRBD1 (6 bases). This CDR3 is 13 amino acids long. V gave up 1 base and J gave up 7 bases, with 8 bases separating them. The CDR3 reads CASSLGRGNIQYF. The CDR3 bases are TGTGCCAGCAGTTTAGGCAGGGGTAACATTCAGTACTTC.

This clone showed up just once. The chain is built from TRBV7-9 and TRBJ2-7, with D possibly matching TRBD1 (6 bases). The CDR3 runs 13 residues. CDR1 and CDR2 (germline): SEHNR, FQNEAQ (reference sequence). Trimming cost V 7 bases and J 4 bases, with 14 bases left between them. DNA for the CDR3: TGTGCCAGCAACAGGGATGGATTATACGAGCAGTACTTC. Its protein product is CASNRDGLYEQYF. The whole variable domain, filled in from reference TRBV7-9 and TRBJ2-7, reads DTGVSQNPRHKITKRGQNVTFRCDPISEHNRLYWYRQTLGQGPEFLTYFQNEAQLEKSRLLSDRFSAERPKGSFSTLEIQRTEQGDSAMYLCASNRDGLYEQYFGPGTRLTVT.

The genes are TRBV2 and TRBJ1-2, with D possibly TRBD1 on 5 matching bases. This CDR3 spans 15 amino acids. From germline, CDR1 is SNHLY and CDR2 FYNNEI. V was trimmed by 6 bases and J by 8 bases, leaving 22 bases between them. CDR3 DNA sequence: TGTGCCAGCAGGCCTGGGGACTTCCTCATATGGGGCTACACCTTC. This codes for CASRPGDFLIWGYTF. The full variable domain, its missing parts supplied by reference TRBV2 and TRBJ1-2, is EPEVTQTPSHQVTQMGQEVILRCVPISNHLYFYWYRQILGQKVEFLVSFYNNEISEKSEIFDDQFSVERPDGSNFTLKIRSTKLEDSAMYFCASRPGDFLIWGYTFGSGTRLTVV.

The chain is built from TRBV28 and TRBJ1-1; D is uncertain. This CDR3 spans 12 amino acids. The germline CDR1 and CDR2 sequences are MDHEN and SYDVKM. The germline V and J ends were trimmed by 6 bases and 0 bases, with 5 bases remaining between them. CDR3 DNA: TGTGCCAGCAGAAACATGAACACTGAAGCTTTCTTT. Encoded protein: CASRNMNTEAFF.

In its sample, this clone was seen a few times. This sequence joins TRBV9 and TRBJ1-1, with D uncertain. This CDR3 is built from 14 residues. Germline V CDR1 and CDR2: SGDLS, YYNGEE. V gave up 0 bases and J gave up 3 bases, with 9 bases separating them. The CDR3 is CASSVAVGYTEAFF. The CDR3 DNA sequence: TGTGCCAGCAGCGTAGCCGTCGGGTACACTGAAGCTTTCTTT.

The CDR3 bases are TGCGCCAGCAGCATGGGACAGAGCTACGAGCAGTACTTC. Protein product: CASSMGQSYEQYF. The V and J genes are TRBV5-1 and TRBJ2-7, with 7 bases identical to TRBD1. CDR1 and CDR2 from the germline V gene are SGHRS and YFSETQ. V lost 4 bases to trimming and J lost 3 bases; unmatched junction nucleotides: 4. CDR3 length: 13 amino acids.

The rearrangement links TRBV30 to TRBJ2-7, with 7 bases fitting TRBD1. The J segment lost 0 bases and the V segment lost 4 bases, leaving 3 bases of the junction unmatched. In germline, CDR1 is GTSNPN, CDR2 SVGIG (reference sequence). CDR3 size: 13 residues. The CDR3 reads CAWNAGGSYEQYF. The CDR3, as DNA: TGTGCCTGGAACGCAGGGGGCTCCTACGAGCAGTACTTC.

The chain combines TRBV15 with TRBJ1-1; no clear D. CDR3 length: 15 amino acids. Germline V gene sequence: CDR1 LNHNV, CDR2 YYDKDF (reference sequence). Trimming shortened V by 0 bases and J by 0 bases, and 8 bases separated the two germline ends. For the CDR3, the DNA is TGTGCCACCAGCAGAGATTTTGGCTTGAACACTGAAGCTTTCTTT. Amino acids: CATSRDFGLNTEAFF.

This clone occurred once. This rearrangement joins TRBV10-2 to TRBJ1-5; 7 nucleotides line up with TRBD1. The CDR3 length is 11 residues. J was trimmed by 5 bases and V by 10 bases; bases with no gene match: 2. CDR1 is WSHSY, CDR2 SAAADI, per germline. The CDR3 DNA reads TGCGCCACAGGGGGAGATCAGCCCCAGCATTTT. It yields the protein CATGGDQPQHF.

The gene calls are TRBV29-1 and TRBJ1-5; TRBD1 is a possible D gene (5 bases). The ends were cut back, 6 bases at V and 3 bases at J, with 9 bases in the middle. The CDR3 consists of 12 residues. Germline assignment: CDR1 SQVTM and CDR2 ANQGSEA. CDR3 residues: CSVGGVNQPQHF. CDR3 coding DNA: TGCAGCGTGGGGGGGGTCAATCAGCCCCAGCATTTT.

This sequence joins TRBV7-9 and TRBJ1-2; D perhaps matches TRBD1 (5 bases). V shed 10 bases and J shed 4 bases, with 13 bases lying between them. Germline CDR1 SEHNR, CDR2 FQNEAQ (reference sequence). The CDR3 loop spans 12 amino acids. CDR3 in amino acids: CAIPVGGYGYTF. The DNA of the CDR3 is TGTGCCATCCCGGTGGGGGGCTATGGCTACACCTTC.

This chain connects TRBV27 to TRBJ2-3, with TRBD2 identical over 10 bases. The CDR3 is made up of 15 amino acids. Germline CDR1 and CDR2: MNHEY and SMNVEV (reference sequence). The trim removed 5 bases at V and 1 base at J, leaving 3 bases unmatched. Here the CDR3 reads CASSTGLAGTDTQYF. CDR3 DNA sequence: TGTGCCAGCAGTACAGGACTAGCGGGCACAGATACGCAGTATTTT.

This clone turned up a few times. The genes are TRBV10-3 and TRBJ1-5; TRBD1 might be the D (5 bases). Germline CDR1 ENHRY, CDR2 SYGVKD. Trimming took 4 bases from V and 5 from J, leaving 9 bases between them. This CDR3 region has 13 residues. CDR3 residues: CAISARADQPQHF. The DNA of the CDR3 is TGTGCCATCAGTGCCAGGGCTGATCAGCCCCAGCATTTT.

The chain joins TRBV10-1 to TRBJ2-3; D unresolved. CDR3 size: 13 residues. The germline V gene has CDR1 WNHNN and CDR2 SYGVQD (reference sequence). V gave up 6 bases and J gave up 1 base, with 8 bases separating them. For the CDR3, the DNA is TGCGCCAGCAGACCACCGGGCACAGATACGCAGTATTTT. It specifies CASRPPGTDTQYF.